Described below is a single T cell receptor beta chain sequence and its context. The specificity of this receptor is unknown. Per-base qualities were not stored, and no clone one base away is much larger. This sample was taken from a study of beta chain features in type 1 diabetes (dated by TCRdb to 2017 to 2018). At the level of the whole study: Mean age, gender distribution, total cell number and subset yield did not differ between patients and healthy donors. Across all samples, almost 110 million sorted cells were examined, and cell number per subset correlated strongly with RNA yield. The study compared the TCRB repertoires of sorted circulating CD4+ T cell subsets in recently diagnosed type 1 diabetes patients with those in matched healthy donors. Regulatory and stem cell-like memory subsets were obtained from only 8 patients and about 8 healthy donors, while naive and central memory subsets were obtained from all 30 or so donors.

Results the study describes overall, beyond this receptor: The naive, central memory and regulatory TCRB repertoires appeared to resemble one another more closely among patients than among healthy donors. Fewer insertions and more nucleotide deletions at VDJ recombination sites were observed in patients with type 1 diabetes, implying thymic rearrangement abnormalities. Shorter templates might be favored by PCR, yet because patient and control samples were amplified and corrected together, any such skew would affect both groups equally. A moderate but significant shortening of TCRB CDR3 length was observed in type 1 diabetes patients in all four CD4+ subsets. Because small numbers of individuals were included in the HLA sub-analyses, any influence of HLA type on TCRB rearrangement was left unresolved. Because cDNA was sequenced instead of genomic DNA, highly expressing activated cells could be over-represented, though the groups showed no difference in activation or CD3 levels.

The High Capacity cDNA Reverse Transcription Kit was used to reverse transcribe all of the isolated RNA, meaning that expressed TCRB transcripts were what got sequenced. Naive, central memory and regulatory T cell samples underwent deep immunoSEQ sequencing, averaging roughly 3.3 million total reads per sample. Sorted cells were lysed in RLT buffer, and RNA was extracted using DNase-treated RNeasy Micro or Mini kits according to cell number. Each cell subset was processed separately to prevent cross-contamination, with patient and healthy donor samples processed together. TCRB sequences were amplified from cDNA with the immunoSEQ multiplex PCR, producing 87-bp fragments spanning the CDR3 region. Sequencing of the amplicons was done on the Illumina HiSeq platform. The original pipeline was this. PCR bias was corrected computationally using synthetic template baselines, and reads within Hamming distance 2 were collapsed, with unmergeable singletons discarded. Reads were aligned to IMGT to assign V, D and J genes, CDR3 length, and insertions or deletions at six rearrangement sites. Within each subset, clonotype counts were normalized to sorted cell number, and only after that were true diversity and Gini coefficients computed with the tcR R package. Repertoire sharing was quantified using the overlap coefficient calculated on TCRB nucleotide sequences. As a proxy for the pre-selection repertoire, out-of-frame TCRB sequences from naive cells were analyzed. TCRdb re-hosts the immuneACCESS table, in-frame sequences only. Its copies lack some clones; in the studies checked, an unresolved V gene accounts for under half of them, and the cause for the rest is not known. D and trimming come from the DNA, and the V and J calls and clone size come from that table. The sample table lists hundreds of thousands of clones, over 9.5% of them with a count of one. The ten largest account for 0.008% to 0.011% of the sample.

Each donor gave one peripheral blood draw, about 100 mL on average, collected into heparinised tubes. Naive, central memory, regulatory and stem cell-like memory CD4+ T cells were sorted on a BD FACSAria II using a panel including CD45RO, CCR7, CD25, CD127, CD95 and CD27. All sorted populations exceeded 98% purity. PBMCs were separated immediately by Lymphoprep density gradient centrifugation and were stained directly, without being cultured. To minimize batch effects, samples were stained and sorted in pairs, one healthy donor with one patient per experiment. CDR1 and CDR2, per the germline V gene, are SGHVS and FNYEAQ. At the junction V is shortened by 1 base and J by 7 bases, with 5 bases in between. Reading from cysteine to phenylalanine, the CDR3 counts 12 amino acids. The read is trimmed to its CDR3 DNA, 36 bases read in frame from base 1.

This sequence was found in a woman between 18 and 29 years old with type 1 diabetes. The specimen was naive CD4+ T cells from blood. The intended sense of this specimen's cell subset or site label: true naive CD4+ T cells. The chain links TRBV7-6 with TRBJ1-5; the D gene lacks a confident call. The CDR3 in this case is CASSLGRQPQHF. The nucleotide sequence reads TGTGCCAGCAGCTTAGGGCGGCAGCCCCAGCATTTT.